The rows below give T cell receptor beta chains drawn from one sample of a study of CD8+ T cells in alopecia areata. TCRdb's table, derived via immunoSEQ multiplex PCR, lists solely in-frame clones and lacks some. Of about 88,000 clones in the sample, about 40% were seen once. The sequences come from CD8+ T cells sorted from blood, collected at week 24, from a patient treated with tofacitinib. The receptors derive from a human donor with alopecia areata. The CDR3 runs from the conserved cysteine through the conserved F or W. D genes are given only for firm matches. A row's size may be missing; if present it is once, few, many or a size class.

v_call	j_call	d_call	clone_size	cdr3_length	cdr3_nt	cdr3_aa
TRBV5-1	TRBJ2-1	NA	NA	15	TGCGCCAGCAGCTTGGTAGGCAGCATCTACAATGAGCAGTTCTTC	CASSLVGSIYNEQFF
TRBV9	TRBJ1-1	NA	NA	14	TGTGCCAGCAGCCCGGGGTTTATGAACACTGAAGCTTTCTTT	CASSPGFMNTEAFF
TRBV27	TRBJ2-3	NA	NA	12	TGTGCCAGCAGCCACGGTTCAGATACGCAGTATTTT	CASSHGSDTQYF
TRBV29-1	TRBJ2-7	NA	NA	13	TGCAGCGTTGAGTCAGGCAGCTCCTACGAGCAGTACTTC	CSVESGSSYEQYF
TRBV11-2	TRBJ2-1	NA	once	12	TGTGCCAGCAGCGGGGGCTTGCGCGAGCAGTTCTTC	CASSGGLREQFF
TRBV12-5	TRBJ2-3	NA	NA	12	TGTGCTAGTGGTTTGGATGGGGGTACGCAGTATTTT	CASGLDGGTQYF
TRBV27	TRBJ2-7	TRBD2	few	16	TGTGCCAGCAGTCCCCGGGGCGGGAGGGTATCCTACGAGCAGTACTTC	CASSPRGGRVSYEQYF
TRBV5-1	TRBJ1-1	NA	NA	16	TGCGCCAGCAGCCCTTGGAGCAGGATGGGTAACACTGAAGCTTTCTTT	CASSPWSRMGNTEAFF
TRBV10-2	TRBJ2-7	NA	few	16	TGCGCCAGCAGTGAGCCACGCCTCGGAGGTTCCTACGAGCAGTACTTC	CASSEPRLGGSYEQYF
TRBV5-1	TRBJ2-2	TRBD2	NA	15	TGCGCCAGCGGTGGGAGAGCGGGAGATACCGGGGAGCTGTTTTTT	CASGGRAGDTGELFF
TRBV12-5	TRBJ2-5	TRBD2	few	17	TGTGCTAGTGGTTTGAATTCCAGCGGGAGACATCAAGAGACCCAGTACTTC	CASGLNSSGRHQETQYF
TRBV27	TRBJ1-1	TRBD1	NA	12	TGTGCCAGCAGTCAACAGGGGGCTGAAGCTTTCTTT	CASSQQGAEAFF
TRBV5-1	TRBJ2-3	TRBD2	NA	16	TGCGCCAGCAGCCCGGGACTAGCGGGAGTGGGAGATACGCAGTATTTT	CASSPGLAGVGDTQYF
TRBV25-1	TRBJ2-5	NA	once	11	TGTGCCAGCAGTGAATCGGAACTAATGTACTTC	CASSESELMYF
TRBV2	TRBJ2-1	TRBD2	medium-sized	15	TGTGCCAGCAGTGAAGAAGGGACTAGCGACTCTCGGCAGTTCTTC	CASSEEGTSDSRQFF
TRBV5-1	TRBJ2-7	TRBD2	NA	15	TGCGCCAGCAGCCCCGGTAGCGGGAGTTTTTACGAGCAGTACTTC	CASSPGSGSFYEQYF
TRBV27	TRBJ2-7	TRBD1	NA	13	TGTGCCAGCGGCCGGACAGGGCGCGACGAGCAGTACTTC	CASGRTGRDEQYF
TRBV6-5	TRBJ2-7	TRBD1	NA	14	TGTGCCAGCAGGGGGCACGGACAGGGCTACGAGCAGTACTTC	CASRGHGQGYEQYF
TRBV27	TRBJ2-7	TRBD1	NA	13	TGTGCCAGCAGTTGGGGACAGTACTACGAGCAGTACTTC	CASSWGQYYEQYF
TRBV7-9	TRBJ2-3	NA	NA	15	TGTGCCAGCACCCCACCGGGTAGCTCCACAGATACGCAGTATTTT	CASTPPGSSTDTQYF
TRBV30	TRBJ1-2	NA	NA	11	TGTGCCTCCAGGGGTAGCTATGGCTACACCTTC	CASRGSYGYTF
TRBV9	TRBJ2-1	NA	NA	15	TGTGCCAGCAGCGTAGGCTCCAGCTCCTACAATGAGCAGTTCTTC	CASSVGSSSYNEQFF
TRBV7-9	TRBJ1-2	NA	few	14	TGTGCCAGCAGTGAGGAGGATCCCAACTATGGCTACACCTTC	CASSEEDPNYGYTF
TRBV4-1	TRBJ2-5	TRBD2	NA	16	TGCGCCAGCAGCCAAGATCCTAGCGGGAGTTCCCAGACCCAGTACTTC	CASSQDPSGSSQTQYF
TRBV19	TRBJ2-1	NA	NA	13	TGTGCCAGTAGACAAGGAGGGACAAATGAGCAGTTCTTC	CASRQGGTNEQFF
TRBV4-2	TRBJ1-1	TRBD1	few	14	TGTGCCAGCAGCCTCCTGACAGGGGGTAGGGAAGCTTTCTTT	CASSLLTGGREAFF
TRBV7-3	TRBJ1-1	NA	NA	15	TGTGCCAGCAGCTTAAGTCCCGCAGGGATTACTGAAGCTTTCTTT	CASSLSPAGITEAFF
TRBV28	TRBJ1-5	NA	few	13	TGTGCCAGCAGTTTAGGAGGGCCTCAGCCCCAGCATTTT	CASSLGGPQPQHF
TRBV29-1	TRBJ2-7	NA	few	11	TGCAGCGTCCGACAGAGCTACGAGCAGTACTTC	CSVRQSYEQYF